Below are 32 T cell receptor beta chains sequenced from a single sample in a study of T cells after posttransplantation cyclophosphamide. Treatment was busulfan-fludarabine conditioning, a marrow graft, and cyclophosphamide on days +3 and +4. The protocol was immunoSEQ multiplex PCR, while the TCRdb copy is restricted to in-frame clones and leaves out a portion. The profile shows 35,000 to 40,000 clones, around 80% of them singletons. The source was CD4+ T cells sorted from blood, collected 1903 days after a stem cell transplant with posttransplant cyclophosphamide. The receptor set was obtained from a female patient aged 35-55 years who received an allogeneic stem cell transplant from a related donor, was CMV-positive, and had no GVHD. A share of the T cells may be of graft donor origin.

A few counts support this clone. The CDR3 nucleotides read TGTGCCAGTAGTATTGAGCGGGGGCCCCGTACGCAGTATTTT. Translation: CASSIERGPRTQYF. The chain carries TRBV19 and TRBJ2-3; TRBD2 matches 8 bases. J was trimmed by 8 bases and V by 3 bases; bases with no gene match: 7. Germline CDR1 LNHDA, CDR2 SQIVND (reference sequence). This CDR3 has 14 residues.

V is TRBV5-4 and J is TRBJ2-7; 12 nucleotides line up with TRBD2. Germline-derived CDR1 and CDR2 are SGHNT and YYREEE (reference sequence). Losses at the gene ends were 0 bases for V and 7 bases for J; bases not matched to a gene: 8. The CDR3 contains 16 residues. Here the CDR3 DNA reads TGTGCCAGCAGCTTGGGTGCTAGCGGGGGGGCGAGGGAGCAGTACTTC. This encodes CASSLGASGGAREQYF.

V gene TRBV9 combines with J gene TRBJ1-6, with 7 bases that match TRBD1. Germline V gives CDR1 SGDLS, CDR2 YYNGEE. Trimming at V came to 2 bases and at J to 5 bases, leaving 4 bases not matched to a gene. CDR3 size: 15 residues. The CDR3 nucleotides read TGTGCCAGCAGCGTGTCAGGGGGTGATAATTCACCCCTCCACTTT. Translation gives CASSVSGGDNSPLHF.

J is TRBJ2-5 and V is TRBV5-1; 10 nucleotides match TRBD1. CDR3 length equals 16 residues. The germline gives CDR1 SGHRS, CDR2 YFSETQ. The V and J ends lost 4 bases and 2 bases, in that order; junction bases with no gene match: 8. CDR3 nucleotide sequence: TGCGCCAGCAGCCAACCGGGACAGGGGTTTCAAGAGACCCAGTACTTC. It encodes CASSQPGQGFQETQYF.

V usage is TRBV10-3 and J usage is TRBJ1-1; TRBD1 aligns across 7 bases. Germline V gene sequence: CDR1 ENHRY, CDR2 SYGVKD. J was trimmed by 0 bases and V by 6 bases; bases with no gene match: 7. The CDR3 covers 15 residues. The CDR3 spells CAIRLDRAVNTEAFF. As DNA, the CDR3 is TGTGCCATCAGACTCGACAGGGCAGTGAACACTGAAGCTTTCTTT.

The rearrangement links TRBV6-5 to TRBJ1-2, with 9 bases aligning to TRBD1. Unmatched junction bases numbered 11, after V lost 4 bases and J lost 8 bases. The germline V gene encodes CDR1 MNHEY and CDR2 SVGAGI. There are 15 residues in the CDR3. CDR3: CASSFGTGMGYGYTF. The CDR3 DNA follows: TGTGCCAGCAGTTTTGGGACAGGGATGGGGTACGGCTACACCTTC.

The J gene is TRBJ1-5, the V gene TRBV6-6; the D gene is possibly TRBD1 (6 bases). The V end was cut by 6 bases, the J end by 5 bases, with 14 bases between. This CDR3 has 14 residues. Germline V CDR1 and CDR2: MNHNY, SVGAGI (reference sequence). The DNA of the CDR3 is TGTGCCAGCAGCGACGGGGGGCTCTATCAGCCCCAGCATTTT. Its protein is CASSDGGLYQPQHF.

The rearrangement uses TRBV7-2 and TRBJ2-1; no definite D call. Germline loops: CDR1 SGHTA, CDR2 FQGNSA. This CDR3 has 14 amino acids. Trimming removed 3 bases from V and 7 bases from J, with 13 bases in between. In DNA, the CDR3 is TGTGCCAGCAGCTTCCAAACTCGGTGGAATGAGCAGTTCTTC. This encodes CASSFQTRWNEQFF.

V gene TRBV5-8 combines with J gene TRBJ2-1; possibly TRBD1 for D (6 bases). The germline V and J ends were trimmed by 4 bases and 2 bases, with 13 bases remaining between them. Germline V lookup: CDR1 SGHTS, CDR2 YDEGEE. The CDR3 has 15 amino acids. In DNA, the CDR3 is TGTGCCAGCAGCCCTGGGGGCGGTGCCTACAATGAGCAGTTCTTC. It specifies CASSPGGGAYNEQFF. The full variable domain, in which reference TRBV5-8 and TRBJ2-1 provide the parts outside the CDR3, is EAGVTQSPTHLIKTRGQQATLRCSPISGHTSVYWYQQALGLGLQFLLWYDEGEERNRGNFPPRFSGRQFPNYSSELNVNALELEDSALYLCASSPGGGAYNEQFFGPGTRLTVL.

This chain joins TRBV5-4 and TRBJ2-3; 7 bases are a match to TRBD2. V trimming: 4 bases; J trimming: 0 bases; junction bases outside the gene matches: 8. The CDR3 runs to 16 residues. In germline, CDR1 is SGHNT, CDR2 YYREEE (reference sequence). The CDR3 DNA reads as TGTGCCAGCAGCCTCCAGATGGGGGGGAGCACAGATACGCAGTATTTT. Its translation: CASSLQMGGSTDTQYF.

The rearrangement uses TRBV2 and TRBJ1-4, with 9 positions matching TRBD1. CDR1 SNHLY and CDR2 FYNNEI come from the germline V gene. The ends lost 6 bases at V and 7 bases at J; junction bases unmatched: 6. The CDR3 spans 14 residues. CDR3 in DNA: TGTGCCAGCAGCTCCGGGACAGGGAGTGAAAAACTGTTTTTT. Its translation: CASSSGTGSEKLFF.

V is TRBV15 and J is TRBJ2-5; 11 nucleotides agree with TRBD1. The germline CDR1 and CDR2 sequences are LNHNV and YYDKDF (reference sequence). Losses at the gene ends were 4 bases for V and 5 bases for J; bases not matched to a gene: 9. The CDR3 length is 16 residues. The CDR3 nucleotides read TGTGCCACCAGCAATCCGGGACAGGGGGTGGGGGAGACCCAGTACTTC. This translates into CATSNPGQGVGETQYF.

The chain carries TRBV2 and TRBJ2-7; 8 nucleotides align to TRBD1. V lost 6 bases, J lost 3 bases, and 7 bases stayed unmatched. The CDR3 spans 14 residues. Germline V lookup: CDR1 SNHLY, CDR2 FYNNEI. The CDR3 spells CASSWTGRNYEQYF. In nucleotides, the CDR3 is TGTGCCAGCAGCTGGACAGGGCGTAACTACGAGCAGTACTTC.

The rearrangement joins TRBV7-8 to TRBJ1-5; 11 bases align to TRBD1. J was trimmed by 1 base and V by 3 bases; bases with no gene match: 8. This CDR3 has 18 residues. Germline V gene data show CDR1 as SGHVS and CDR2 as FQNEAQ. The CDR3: CASSFAGTGGTSNQPQHF. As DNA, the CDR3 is TGTGCCAGCAGCTTTGCCGGGACAGGGGGTACGAGCAATCAGCCCCAGCATTTT.

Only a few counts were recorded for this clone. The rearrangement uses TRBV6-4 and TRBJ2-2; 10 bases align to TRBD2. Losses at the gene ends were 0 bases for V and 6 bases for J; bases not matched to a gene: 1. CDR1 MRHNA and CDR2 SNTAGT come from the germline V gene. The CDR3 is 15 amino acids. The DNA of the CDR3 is TGTGCCAGCAGTGACTCGAGCGGGGGGGCCGGGGAGCTGTTTTTT. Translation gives CASSDSSGGAGELFF.

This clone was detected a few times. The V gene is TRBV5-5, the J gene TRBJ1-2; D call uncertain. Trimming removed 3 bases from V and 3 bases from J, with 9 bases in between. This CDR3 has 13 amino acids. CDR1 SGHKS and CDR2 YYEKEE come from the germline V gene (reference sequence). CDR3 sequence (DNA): TGTGCCAGCAGCTCTGGCGGAGACTATGGCTACACCTTC. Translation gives CASSSGGDYGYTF.

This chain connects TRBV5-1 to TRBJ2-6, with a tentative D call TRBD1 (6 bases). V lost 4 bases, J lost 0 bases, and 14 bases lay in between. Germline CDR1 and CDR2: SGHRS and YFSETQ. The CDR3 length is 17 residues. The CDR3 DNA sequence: TGCGCCAGCAGCACCCGGGACATTTACTCTGGGGCCAACGTCCTGACTTTC. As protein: CASSTRDIYSGANVLTF.

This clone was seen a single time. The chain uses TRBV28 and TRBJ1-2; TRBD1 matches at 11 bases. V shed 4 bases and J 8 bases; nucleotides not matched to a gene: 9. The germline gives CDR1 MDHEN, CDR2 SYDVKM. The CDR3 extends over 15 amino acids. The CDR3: CASSSPGTGGRGYTF. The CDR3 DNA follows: TGTGCCAGCAGTTCCCCCGGGACAGGGGGTCGCGGCTACACCTTC.

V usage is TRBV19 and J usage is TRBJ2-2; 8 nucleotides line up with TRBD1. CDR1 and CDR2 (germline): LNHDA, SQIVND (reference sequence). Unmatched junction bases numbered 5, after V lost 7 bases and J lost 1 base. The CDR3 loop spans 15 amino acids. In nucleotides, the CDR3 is TGTGCCAGTACTACGGGGACAGGGAACACCGGGGAGCTGTTTTTT. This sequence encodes CASTTGTGNTGELFF.

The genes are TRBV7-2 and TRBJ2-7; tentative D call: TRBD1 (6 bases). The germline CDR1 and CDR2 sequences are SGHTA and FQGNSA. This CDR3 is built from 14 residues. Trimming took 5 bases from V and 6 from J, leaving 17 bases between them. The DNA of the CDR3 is TGTGCCAGCAGCCGACAAGGGGGTAAACTCGAGCAGTACTTC. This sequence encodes CASSRQGGKLEQYF.

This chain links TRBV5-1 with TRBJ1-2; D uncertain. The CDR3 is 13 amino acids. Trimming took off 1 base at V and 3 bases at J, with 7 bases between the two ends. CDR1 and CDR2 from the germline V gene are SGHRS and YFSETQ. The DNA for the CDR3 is TGCGCCAGCAGCTTGTACGTAGACTATGGCTACACCTTC. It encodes CASSLYVDYGYTF.

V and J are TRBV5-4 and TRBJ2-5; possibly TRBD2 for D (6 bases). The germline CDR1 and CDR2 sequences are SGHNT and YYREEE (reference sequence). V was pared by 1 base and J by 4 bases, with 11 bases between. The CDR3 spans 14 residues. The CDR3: CASSLHGTSETQYF. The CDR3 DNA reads TGTGCCAGCAGCTTGCATGGGACTTCAGAGACCCAGTACTTC.

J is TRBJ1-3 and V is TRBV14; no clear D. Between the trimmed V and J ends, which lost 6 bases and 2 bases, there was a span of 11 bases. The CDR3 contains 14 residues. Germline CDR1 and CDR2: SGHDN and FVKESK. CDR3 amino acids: CASRQQAPGNTIYF. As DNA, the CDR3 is TGTGCCAGCAGACAGCAGGCTCCTGGAAACACCATATATTTT.

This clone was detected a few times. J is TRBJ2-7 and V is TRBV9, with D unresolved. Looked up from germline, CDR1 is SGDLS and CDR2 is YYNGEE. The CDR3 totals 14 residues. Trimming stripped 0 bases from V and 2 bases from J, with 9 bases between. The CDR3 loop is CASSVGGATYEQYF. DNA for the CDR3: TGTGCCAGCAGCGTAGGTGGAGCTACCTACGAGCAGTACTTC. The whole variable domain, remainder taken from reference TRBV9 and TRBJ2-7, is DSGVTQTPKHLITATGQRVTLRCSPRSGDLSVYWYQQSLDQGLQFLIQYYNGEERAKGNILERFSAQQFPDLHSELNLSSLELGDSALYFCASSVGGATYEQYFGPGTRLTVT.

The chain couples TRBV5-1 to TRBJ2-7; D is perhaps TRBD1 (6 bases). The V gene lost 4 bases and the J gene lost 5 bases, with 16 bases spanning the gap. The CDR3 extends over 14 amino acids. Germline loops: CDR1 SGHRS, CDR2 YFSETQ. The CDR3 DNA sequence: TGCGCCAGCAGCCCCTTAGGGGGTAAGAACGAGCAGTACTTC. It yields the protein CASSPLGGKNEQYF. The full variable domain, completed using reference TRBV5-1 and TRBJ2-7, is KAGVTQTPRYLIKTRGQQVTLSCSPISGHRSVSWYQQTPGQGLQFLFEYFSETQRNKGNFPGRFSGRQFSNSRSEMNVSTLELGDSALYLCASSPLGGKNEQYFGPGTRLTVT.

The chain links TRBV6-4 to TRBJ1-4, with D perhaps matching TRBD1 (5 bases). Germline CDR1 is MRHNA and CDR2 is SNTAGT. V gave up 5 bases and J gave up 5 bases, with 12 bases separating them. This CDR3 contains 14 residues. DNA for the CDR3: TGTGCCAGCAGTTCCCGGGGGGAAAATGAAAAACTGTTTTTT. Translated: CASSSRGENEKLFF.

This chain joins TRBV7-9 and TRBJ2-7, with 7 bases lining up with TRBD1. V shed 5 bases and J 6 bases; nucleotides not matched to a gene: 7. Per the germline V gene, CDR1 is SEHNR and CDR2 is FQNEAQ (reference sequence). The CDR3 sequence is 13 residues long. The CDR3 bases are TGTGCCAGCAGCCAGCAACAGGGGTTCGAGCAGTACTTC. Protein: CASSQQQGFEQYF.

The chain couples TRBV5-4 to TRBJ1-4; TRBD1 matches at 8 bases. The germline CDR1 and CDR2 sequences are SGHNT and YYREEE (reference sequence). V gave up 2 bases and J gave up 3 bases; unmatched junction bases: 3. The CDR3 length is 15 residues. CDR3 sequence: CASSFRTGPNEKLFF. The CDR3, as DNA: TGTGCCAGCAGCTTTCGGACAGGGCCTAATGAAAAACTGTTTTTT.

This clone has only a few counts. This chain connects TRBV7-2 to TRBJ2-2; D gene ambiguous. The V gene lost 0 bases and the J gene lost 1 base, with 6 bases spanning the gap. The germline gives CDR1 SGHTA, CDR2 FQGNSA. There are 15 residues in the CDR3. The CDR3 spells CASSLASRNTGELFF. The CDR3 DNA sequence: TGTGCCAGCAGCTTAGCTAGCAGGAACACCGGGGAGCTGTTTTTT.

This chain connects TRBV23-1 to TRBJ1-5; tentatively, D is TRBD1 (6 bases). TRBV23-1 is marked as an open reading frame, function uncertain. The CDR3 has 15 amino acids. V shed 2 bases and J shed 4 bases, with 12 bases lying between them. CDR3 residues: CASSQKVRGNQPQHF. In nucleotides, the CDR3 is TGCGCCAGCAGTCAAAAAGTTAGGGGGAATCAGCCCCAGCATTTT.

CDR3 nucleotides: TGTGCCAGCCAGGGACTTGGCTACGAGCAGTACTTC. As protein: CASQGLGYEQYF. The chain couples TRBV6-1 to TRBJ2-7; TRBD2 is a possible D gene (6 bases). CDR1 and CDR2 (germline): MNHNS, SASEGT. The CDR3 sequence is 12 residues long. V dropped 8 bases and J dropped 3 bases, with 11 bases sitting between them.

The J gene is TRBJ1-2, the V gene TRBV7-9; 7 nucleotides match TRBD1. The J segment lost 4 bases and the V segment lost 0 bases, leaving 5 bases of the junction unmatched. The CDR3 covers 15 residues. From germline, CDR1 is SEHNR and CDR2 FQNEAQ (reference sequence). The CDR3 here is CASSLAGDRTYGYTF. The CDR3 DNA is TGTGCCAGCAGCTTAGCCGGGGACAGAACCTATGGCTACACCTTC.